Presented here are 22 T cell receptor beta chains from one specimen sequenced in a study of radiotherapy plus CTLA-4 blockade in lung cancer. Method: immunoSEQ multiplex PCR; TCRdb's copy keeps in-frame clones and lacks some. The data show around 80,000 clones, nearly 75% seen once. Here the sequenced sample was peripheral blood, taken from a patient treated with radiotherapy plus ipilimumab. Every receptor here comes from a human donor with non-small cell lung cancer whose response to radiotherapy plus ipilimumab could not be evaluated.

The rearrangement uses TRBV9 and TRBJ1-1; tentatively, D is TRBD1 (6 bases). Looked up from germline, CDR1 is SGDLS and CDR2 is YYNGEE. V was shortened by 0 bases and J by 0 bases, with 9 bases between the two germline ends. There are 15 residues in the CDR3. DNA of the CDR3: TGTGCCAGCAGCGTAGAGGGGGTCATGAACACTGAAGCTTTCTTT. Protein product: CASSVEGVMNTEAFF.

The chain combines TRBV6-5 with TRBJ1-1; D not resolved. The CDR3 extends over 14 amino acids. The ends were cut back, 0 bases at V and 3 bases at J, with 8 bases in the middle. The V gene's germline CDR1 is MNHEY and CDR2 SVGAGI. CDR3 region: CASSYSYLDTEAFF. DNA of the CDR3: TGTGCCAGCAGTTACTCGTACCTAGACACTGAAGCTTTCTTT.

The chain combines TRBV7-2 with TRBJ2-1; 7 nucleotides line up with TRBD1. Per the germline V gene, CDR1 is SGHTA and CDR2 is FQGNSA. Losses at the gene ends were 6 bases for V and 5 bases for J; bases not matched to a gene: 7. CDR3 length: 14 residues. The CDR3 nucleotides read TGTGCCAGCAGGTCCACAGGGGTAAACAATGAGCAGTTCTTC. It specifies CASRSTGVNNEQFF.

This clone occurred a few times. The J gene is TRBJ2-2, the V gene TRBV11-2; TRBD2 matches 13 bases. Trimming took 5 bases from V and 3 from J; bases not matched to a gene: 6. Germline V gene lookup returns CDR1 SGHAT and CDR2 FQNNGV. This CDR3 is built from 17 residues. The CDR3 coding sequence is TGTGCCAGCAGCCCCGGACTAGCGGGAGTGGACACCGGGGAGCTGTTTTTT. Amino acids: CASSPGLAGVDTGELFF.

The genes are TRBV19 and TRBJ2-1; 9 positions agree with TRBD1. The germline CDR1 and CDR2 sequences are LNHDA and SQIVND (reference sequence). The CDR3 is made up of 14 amino acids. Unmatched junction bases numbered 7, after V lost 7 bases and J lost 6 bases. CDR3 protein: CASKADRGLNEQFF. As DNA, the CDR3 is TGTGCCAGTAAAGCGGACAGGGGACTCAATGAGCAGTTCTTC. Full variable domain (remainder filled in from reference TRBV19 and TRBJ2-1): DGGITQSPKYLFRKEGQNVTLSCEQNLNHDAMYWYRQDPGQGLRLIYYSQIVNDFQKGDIAEGYSVSREKKESFPLTVTSAQKNPTAFYLCASKADRGLNEQFFGPGTRLTVL.

The V and J genes are TRBV10-3 and TRBJ1-3; the match to TRBD1 covers 12 bases. With 8 bases clipped from V and 2 bases from J, the junction kept 7 bases outside the gene matches. This CDR3 has 16 amino acids. From germline, CDR1 is ENHRY and CDR2 SYGVKD. For the CDR3, the DNA is TGTGCCATCGGAGGGACAGGGGGCGCGACTGGAAACACCATATATTTT. It encodes CAIGGTGGATGNTIYF.

This rearrangement joins TRBV19 to TRBJ2-1, with 9 bases matching TRBD1. V dropped 7 bases and J dropped 10; count of bases not matched to a gene: 11. Germline CDR1 LNHDA, CDR2 SQIVND (reference sequence). CDR3 length: 14 amino acids. In DNA form, the CDR3 reads TGTGCCAGTACCGGGACAGGGAGTTGGGAAGAGCAGTTCTTC. Translation: CASTGTGSWEEQFF.

The chain joins TRBV10-1 to TRBJ2-3; 7 bases match TRBD2. The J segment lost 2 bases and the V segment lost 5 bases, leaving 7 bases of the junction unmatched. The CDR3 is 15 residues long. From germline, CDR1 is WNHNN and CDR2 SYGVQD (reference sequence). CDR3 region: CASSTGLADTDTQYF. CDR3 bases: TGCGCCAGCAGTACCGGGCTAGCGGACACAGATACGCAGTATTTT.

V is TRBV7-2 and J is TRBJ1-1; D is ambiguous. Looked up from germline, CDR1 is SGHTA and CDR2 is FQGNSA. Trimming removed 5 bases from V and 6 bases from J, with 13 bases in between. The CDR3 contains 13 residues. CDR3 nucleotides: TGTGCCAGCAGCCGACAAGTCACCCCTGAAGCTTTCTTT. Its protein is CASSRQVTPEAFF.

This clone was detected a few times. CDR3 DNA: TGTGCCAGCAGCTTGGGGACAGAGACTAACTATGGCTACACCTTC. Protein sequence: CASSLGTETNYGYTF. The rearrangement joins TRBV5-4 to TRBJ1-2, with D possibly TRBD1 on 6 matching bases. The CDR3 is 15 residues long. V was trimmed by 0 bases and J by 0 bases, leaving 9 bases between them. Germline CDR1 reads SGHNT; CDR2 reads YYREEE (reference sequence).

As DNA, the CDR3 is TGTGCCAGCAGCCCGGGACTAGCGGGGGGGTACCAAGAGACCCAGTACTTC. It encodes CASSPGLAGGYQETQYF. V is TRBV7-9 and J is TRBJ2-5; 16 bases line up with TRBD2. Per germline, CDR1 SEHNR and CDR2 FQNEAQ (reference sequence). The CDR3 spans 17 residues. J lost 0 bases, V lost 5 bases, and 3 bases had no gene match.

This clone was seen a handful of times. The V and J genes are TRBV19 and TRBJ1-5, with 7 bases lining up with TRBD1. Germline trimming cut 4 bases from V and 5 bases from J; bases unmatched to any gene: 5. Germline loops: CDR1 LNHDA, CDR2 SQIVND (reference sequence). There are 14 residues in the CDR3. CDR3 loop: CASSTSTGYQPQHF. In DNA form, the CDR3 reads TGTGCCAGTAGTACTTCGACAGGGTATCAGCCCCAGCATTTT.

V is TRBV15 and J is TRBJ2-3; TRBD1 matches at 7 bases. Germline V gene sequence: CDR1 LNHNV, CDR2 YYDKDF (reference sequence). The CDR3 extends over 17 amino acids. Losses at the gene ends were 5 bases for V and 0 bases for J; bases not matched to a gene: 11. CDR3 DNA sequence: TGTGCCACCAGCGTATCCGGGACAGTTTTTAGCACAGATACGCAGTATTTT. Its translation is CATSVSGTVFSTDTQYF.

This chain connects TRBV6-1 to TRBJ2-4; perhaps TRBD2 as D (5 bases). CDR1 and CDR2 from the germline V gene are MNHNS and SASEGT. This CDR3 comprises 13 residues. V lost 8 bases and J lost 11, with 19 bases in between. The CDR3 sequence is CASASYGGLVQYF. CDR3 coding DNA: TGTGCCAGCGCCTCCTACGGCGGGCTTGTTCAGTACTTC.

The chain joins TRBV6-5 to TRBJ2-7, with 7 bases that match TRBD1. Unmatched junction bases numbered 6, after V lost 7 bases and J lost 0 bases. This CDR3 is 14 amino acids long. Germline V gene data show CDR1 as MNHEY and CDR2 as SVGAGI. CDR3 DNA sequence: TGTGCCAGCACCGACAGGGCGAGCTCCTACGAGCAGTACTTC. It encodes CASTDRASSYEQYF.

The V gene is TRBV7-2, the J gene TRBJ2-1, with 12 bases aligning to TRBD2. This CDR3 comprises 16 residues. V lost 2 bases and J lost 6; bases outside the gene matches: 5. Germline V gives CDR1 SGHTA, CDR2 FQGNSA. CDR3 nucleotides: TGTGCCAGCAGCTTAAGGACTAGCGGGGCCGTCAATGAGCAGTTCTTC. It encodes CASSLRTSGAVNEQFF.

This clone was recorded a few times. The chain joins TRBV27 to TRBJ2-7, with D possibly matching TRBD1 (6 bases). Germline V gives CDR1 MNHEY, CDR2 SMNVEV (reference sequence). The CDR3 loop spans 13 amino acids. The V and J ends lost 6 bases and 0 bases respectively, with 9 bases between them. The CDR3 DNA sequence: TGTGCCAGCAGGGACAGCAGCTCCTACGAGCAGTACTTC. Protein product: CASRDSSSYEQYF.

CDR3 bases: TGTGCCAGTAGTATAGACGGTTGGACCCAGGGCCAGTACTTC. Translation gives CASSIDGWTQGQYF. The chain joins TRBV19 to TRBJ2-5, with D possibly TRBD1 on 5 matching bases. CDR3 length equals 14 residues. CDR1 is LNHDA and CDR2 is SQIVND in the germline V gene (reference sequence). V was trimmed by 0 bases and J by 10 bases, leaving 15 bases between them. The variable domain in full, completed from reference TRBV19 and TRBJ2-5, reads DGGITQSPKYLFRKEGQNVTLSCEQNLNHDAMYWYRQDPGQGLRLIYYSQIVNDFQKGDIAEGYSVSREKKESFPLTVTSAQKNPTAFYLCASSIDGWTQGQYFGPGTRLLVL.

J is TRBJ1-1 and V is TRBV6-6; D gene uncertain. Germline assignment: CDR1 MNHNY and CDR2 SVGAGI (reference sequence). Trimming stripped 2 bases from V and 1 base from J, with 8 bases between. This CDR3 region has 14 residues. CDR3 bases: TGTGCCAGCAGTTACACGACAACGAACACTGAAGCTTTCTTT. Amino acids: CASSYTTTNTEAFF.

The chain employs TRBV4-2 and TRBJ1-1; a weak D match, TRBD1 (6 bases). Germline CDR1 and CDR2: LGHNA and YNFKEQ. V lost 7 bases, J lost 11 bases, and 17 bases lay in between. The length of the CDR3 is 12 residues. CDR3 sequence: CASTNTWDTAFF. DNA for the CDR3: TGTGCCAGCACTAACACCTGGGACACGGCTTTCTTT.

This chain links TRBV7-9 with TRBJ2-3; weak D call: TRBD1 (5 bases). This CDR3 contains 13 residues. V lost 2 bases, J lost 5 bases, and 8 bases lay in between. Per the germline V gene, CDR1 is SEHNR and CDR2 is FQNEAQ (reference sequence). Here the CDR3 DNA reads TGTGCCAGCAGCTTAAATCAGGGAGATACGCAGTATTTT. It yields the protein CASSLNQGDTQYF. Full variable domain (missing parts from reference TRBV7-9 and TRBJ2-3): DTGVSQNPRHKITKRGQNVTFRCDPISEHNRLYWYRQTLGQGPEFLTYFQNEAQLEKSRLLSDRFSAERPKGSFSTLEIQRTEQGDSAMYLCASSLNQGDTQYFGPGTRLTVL.

This sequence joins TRBV5-1 and TRBJ1-4; 8 positions match TRBD1. The trim removed 4 bases at V and 7 bases at J, leaving 6 bases unmatched. Germline-derived CDR1 and CDR2 are SGHRS and YFSETQ. The CDR3 covers 14 residues. The CDR3 DNA is TGCGCCAGCAGCCCGGGGACAGGTGGTGAAAAACTGTTTTTT. Translating it yields CASSPGTGGEKLFF.